A selection of T cell receptor beta chains follows, all from one sample in a study of blood T cell repertoires in COVID-19. Here immunoSEQ multiplex PCR was the method, and the copy in TCRdb shows in-frame clones only, minus some. The table has around 58,000 clones, around 93% seen once. The sample comprised peripheral blood. The origin of the receptors is a woman aged 55-69 years with active or convalescent COVID-19. CDR3s include the opening cysteine and the closing phenylalanine or tryptophan. D genes are given only for firm matches. Expanded clones get a size class; other rows say once, few or many, or leave the size out.

v_call: TRBV9
d_call: NA
j_call: TRBJ2-1
clone_size: NA
cdr3_nt: TGTGCCAGCAGCGTAGGAGTCGTCAATGAGCAGTTCTTC
cdr3_aa: CASSVGVVNEQFF

v_call: TRBV6-2/TRBV6-3
d_call: NA
j_call: TRBJ2-3
clone_size: once
cdr3_nt: TGTGCCAGCAGCCTAAGCGGGTTTAGCACAGATACGCAGTATTTT
cdr3_aa: CASSLSGFSTDTQYF

v_call: TRBV6-5
d_call: NA
j_call: TRBJ1-1
clone_size: NA
cdr3_nt: TGTGCCAGCAGTTTGGGTGAGCAGGCCCCTCGGACTGAAGCTTTCTTT
cdr3_aa: CASSLGEQAPRTEAFF

v_call: TRBV7-2
d_call: TRBD2
j_call: TRBJ2-3
clone_size: NA
cdr3_nt: TGTGCCAGCAGCTTACAAGCGGGAGGGATCACAGATACGCAGTATTTT
cdr3_aa: CASSLQAGGITDTQYF

v_call: TRBV24-1
d_call: TRBD2
j_call: TRBJ2-3
clone_size: NA
cdr3_nt: TGTGCCACCAGTACGACTAGCGGGAGCACAGATACGCAGTATTTT
cdr3_aa: CATSTTSGSTDTQYF

v_call: TRBV18
d_call: TRBD1
j_call: TRBJ1-3
clone_size: once
cdr3_nt: TGTGCCAGCTCACCATCTGGACAGGGAACTGGAAACACCATATATTTT
cdr3_aa: CASSPSGQGTGNTIYF

v_call: TRBV6-5
d_call: NA
j_call: TRBJ2-5
clone_size: NA
cdr3_nt: TGTGCCAGCATGTTAGCGAGGGGGGAGACCCAGTACTTC
cdr3_aa: CASMLARGETQYF

v_call: TRBV5-6
d_call: NA
j_call: TRBJ1-1
clone_size: NA
cdr3_nt: TGTGCCAGCAGCTTCAGTTCGAACACTGAAGCTTTCTTT
cdr3_aa: CASSFSSNTEAFF

v_call: TRBV27
d_call: NA
j_call: TRBJ2-2
clone_size: NA
cdr3_nt: TGTGCCAGCAGTTTAAGGGGATCCGGGGAGCTGTTTTTT
cdr3_aa: CASSLRGSGELFF

v_call: TRBV27
d_call: NA
j_call: TRBJ1-2
clone_size: NA
cdr3_nt: TGTGCCAGTGGCGGCAGGGGAAACTATGGCTACACCTTC
cdr3_aa: CASGGRGNYGYTF

v_call: TRBV28
d_call: TRBD2
j_call: TRBJ2-7
clone_size: once
cdr3_nt: TGTGCCAGCTACTCGCCGGGACTAGCGCCTTACGAGCAGTACTTC
cdr3_aa: CASYSPGLAPYEQYF